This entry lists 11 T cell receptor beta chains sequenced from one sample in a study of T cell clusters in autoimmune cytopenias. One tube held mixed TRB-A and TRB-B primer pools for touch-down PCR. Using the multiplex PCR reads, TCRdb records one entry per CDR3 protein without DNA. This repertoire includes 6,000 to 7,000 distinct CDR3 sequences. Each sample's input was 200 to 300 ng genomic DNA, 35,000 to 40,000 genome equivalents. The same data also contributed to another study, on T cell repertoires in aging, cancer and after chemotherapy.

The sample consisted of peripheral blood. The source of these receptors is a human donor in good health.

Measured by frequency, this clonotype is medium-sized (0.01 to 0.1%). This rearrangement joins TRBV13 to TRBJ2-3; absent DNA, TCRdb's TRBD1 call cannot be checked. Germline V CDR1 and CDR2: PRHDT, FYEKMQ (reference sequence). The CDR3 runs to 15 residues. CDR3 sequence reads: CASSKPGQRTDTQYF.

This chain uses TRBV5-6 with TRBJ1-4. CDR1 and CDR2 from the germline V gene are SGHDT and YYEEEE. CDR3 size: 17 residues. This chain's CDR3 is CASSLPRGRGTNEKLFF.

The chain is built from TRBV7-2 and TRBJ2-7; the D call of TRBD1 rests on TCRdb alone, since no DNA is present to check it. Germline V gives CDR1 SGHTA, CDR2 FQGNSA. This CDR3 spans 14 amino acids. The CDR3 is CASSLEQGSGEQYF.

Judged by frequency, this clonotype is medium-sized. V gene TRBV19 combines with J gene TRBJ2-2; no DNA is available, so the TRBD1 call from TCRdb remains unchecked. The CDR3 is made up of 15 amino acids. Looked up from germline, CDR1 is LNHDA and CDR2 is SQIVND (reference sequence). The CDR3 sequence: CASSILQGGTGELFF.

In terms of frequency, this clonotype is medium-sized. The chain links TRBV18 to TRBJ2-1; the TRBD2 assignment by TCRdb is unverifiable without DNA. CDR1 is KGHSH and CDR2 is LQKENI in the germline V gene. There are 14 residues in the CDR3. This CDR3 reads CASSPGTSGSEQFF.

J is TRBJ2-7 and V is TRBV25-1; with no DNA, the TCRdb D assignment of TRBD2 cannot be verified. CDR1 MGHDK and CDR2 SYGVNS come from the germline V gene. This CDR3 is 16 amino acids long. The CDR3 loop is CASSHTRLAGEDEQYF.

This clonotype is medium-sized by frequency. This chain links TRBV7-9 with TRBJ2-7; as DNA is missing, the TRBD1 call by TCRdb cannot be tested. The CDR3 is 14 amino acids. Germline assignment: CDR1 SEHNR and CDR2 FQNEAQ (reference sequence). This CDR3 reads CASSSPLGLYEQYF.

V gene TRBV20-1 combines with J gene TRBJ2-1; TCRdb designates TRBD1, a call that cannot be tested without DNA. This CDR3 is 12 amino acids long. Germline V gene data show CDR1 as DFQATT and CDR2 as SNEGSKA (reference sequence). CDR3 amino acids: CSARTTGGSEFF.

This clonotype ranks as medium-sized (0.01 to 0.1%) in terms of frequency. CDR3 sequence: CASSIWGDPNTGELFF. The chain recombines TRBV19 with TRBJ2-2; there is no DNA to check the TCRdb D call of TRBD1. The CDR3 is 16 amino acids. Looked up from germline, CDR1 is LNHDA and CDR2 is SQIVND (reference sequence).

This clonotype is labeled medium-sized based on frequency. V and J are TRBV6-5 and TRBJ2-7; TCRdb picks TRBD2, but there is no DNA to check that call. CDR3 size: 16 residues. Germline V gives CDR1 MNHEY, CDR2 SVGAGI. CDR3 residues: CASRRYSGGQSYEQYF.

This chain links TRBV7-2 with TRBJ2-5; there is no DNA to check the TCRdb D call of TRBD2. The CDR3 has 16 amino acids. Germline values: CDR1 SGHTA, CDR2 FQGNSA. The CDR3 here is CASSLGGTSGGETQYF.